A selection of T cell receptor beta chains follows, all from one sample in a study of shared clonotypes between healthy human individuals. Method: immunoSEQ multiplex PCR; TCRdb's copy keeps in-frame clones and lacks some. The sample lists around 600,000 clones, 95% to 98% occurring once. Sequencing input: naive CD8+ T cells sorted from blood. The receptor set was obtained from a man younger than 40 in good health. Each CDR3 is given with its conserved first and last residue. The order of the fields is V gene, J gene, CDR3 length, clone size, D gene, CDR3 DNA, CDR3 protein. The D gene is left open where the match is weak. Size tells how often a clone was seen (once, few, many) or the class of an expanded clone, and some rows leave it out.

v_call: TRBV27
j_call: TRBJ2-1
cdr3_length: 15
clone_size: .
d_call: .
cdr3_nt: TGTGCCAGCAGAAGGGGGACGAGCTCCTACAATGAGCAGTTCTTC
cdr3_aa: CASRRGTSSYNEQFF

v_call: TRBV5-1
j_call: TRBJ2-7
cdr3_length: 14
clone_size: .
d_call: .
cdr3_nt: TGCGCCAGCAGCTTGACTGGGGGAGCCTACGAGCAGTACTTC
cdr3_aa: CASSLTGGAYEQYF

v_call: TRBV7-9
j_call: TRBJ2-7
cdr3_length: 14
clone_size: .
d_call: .
cdr3_nt: TGTGCCAGCAGCCCCGCGAGGAGCGACTACGAGCAGTACTTC
cdr3_aa: CASSPARSDYEQYF

v_call: TRBV27
j_call: TRBJ1-4
cdr3_length: 14
clone_size: .
d_call: .
cdr3_nt: TGTGCCAGCAGTGAGGTGGGGGATCCTGAAAAACTGTTTTTT
cdr3_aa: CASSEVGDPEKLFF

v_call: TRBV15
j_call: TRBJ2-2
cdr3_length: 17
clone_size: once
d_call: TRBD2
cdr3_nt: TGTGCCACCAGCGGGGGACTAGCGGGAGGTTACACCGGGGAGCTGTTTTTT
cdr3_aa: CATSGGLAGGYTGELFF

v_call: TRBV29-1
j_call: TRBJ1-2
cdr3_length: 12
clone_size: .
d_call: .
cdr3_nt: TGCAGCGTTGGGTCTGAAGTCTATGGCTACACCTTC
cdr3_aa: CSVGSEVYGYTF

v_call: TRBV6-4
j_call: TRBJ2-3
cdr3_length: 15
clone_size: .
d_call: .
cdr3_nt: TGTGCCAGCAGTGACCTGTTCGCGGGCACAGATACGCAGTATTTT
cdr3_aa: CASSDLFAGTDTQYF

v_call: TRBV9
j_call: TRBJ2-5
cdr3_length: 13
clone_size: .
d_call: .
cdr3_nt: TGTGCCAGCAGCGCGGGAACCCAAGAGACCCAGTACTTC
cdr3_aa: CASSAGTQETQYF

v_call: TRBV6-1
j_call: TRBJ2-1
cdr3_length: 14
clone_size: .
d_call: TRBD1
cdr3_nt: TGTGCCAGCAGTGATCGACAGGGGCCCAATGAGCAGTTCTTC
cdr3_aa: CASSDRQGPNEQFF

v_call: TRBV4-1
j_call: TRBJ1-2
cdr3_length: 14
clone_size: .
d_call: .
cdr3_nt: TGCGCCAGCAGCCAAAATTGGACCGAGTATGGCTACACCTTC
cdr3_aa: CASSQNWTEYGYTF

v_call: TRBV6-5
j_call: TRBJ1-5
cdr3_length: 15
clone_size: .
d_call: TRBD1
cdr3_nt: TGTGCCAGCGGGTTAGGACAGGGACTAAATCAGCCCCAGCATTTT
cdr3_aa: CASGLGQGLNQPQHF

v_call: TRBV5-6
j_call: TRBJ1-3
cdr3_length: 17
clone_size: once
d_call: .
cdr3_nt: TGTGCCAGCAGCTTGGTAATGGCCAGCCTGACTGGAAACACCATATATTTT
cdr3_aa: CASSLVMASLTGNTIYF

v_call: TRBV11-2
j_call: TRBJ2-5
cdr3_length: 15
clone_size: .
d_call: .
cdr3_nt: TGTGCCAGCAGCTTAGGACAGGTGGGAGAAGAGACCCAGTACTTC
cdr3_aa: CASSLGQVGEETQYF

v_call: TRBV15
j_call: TRBJ2-1
cdr3_length: 13
clone_size: .
d_call: .
cdr3_nt: TGTGCCACCAGCAGAGATTGGGCGGGTGAGCAGTTCTTC
cdr3_aa: CATSRDWAGEQFF

v_call: TRBV6-6
j_call: TRBJ2-7
cdr3_length: 15
clone_size: .
d_call: .
cdr3_nt: TGTGCCAGCAGTTACCACGTCAGAGGGAACTACGAGCAGTACTTC
cdr3_aa: CASSYHVRGNYEQYF

v_call: TRBV27
j_call: TRBJ2-7
cdr3_length: 11
clone_size: .
d_call: TRBD2
cdr3_nt: TGTGCCAGCGCGGGAGGCCACGAGCAGTACTTC
cdr3_aa: CASAGGHEQYF

v_call: TRBV15
j_call: TRBJ2-2
cdr3_length: 14
clone_size: .
d_call: TRBD1
cdr3_nt: TGTGCCACCGGGGGGACAGGCCGAACCGGGGAGCTGTTTTTT
cdr3_aa: CATGGTGRTGELFF

v_call: TRBV5-6
j_call: TRBJ1-2
cdr3_length: 13
clone_size: .
d_call: .
cdr3_nt: TGTGCCAGCAGCTTGTCCCATTTAGGTGGCTACACCTTC
cdr3_aa: CASSLSHLGGYTF

v_call: TRBV7-2
j_call: TRBJ2-5
cdr3_length: 17
clone_size: .
d_call: TRBD1
cdr3_nt: TGTGCCAGCAGCTTACCGCAAGTACGGACAGGGTTGCAGACCCAGTACTTC
cdr3_aa: CASSLPQVRTGLQTQYF

v_call: TRBV27
j_call: TRBJ2-1
cdr3_length: 15
clone_size: .
d_call: TRBD2
cdr3_nt: TGTGCCAGCAGTAAAGGGACTAGCGGGAGCAGTGAGCAGTTCTTC
cdr3_aa: CASSKGTSGSSEQFF

v_call: TRBV5-1
j_call: TRBJ2-7
cdr3_length: 14
clone_size: .
d_call: .
cdr3_nt: TGCGCCAGCAGCTTAGAAACAGTAACCTACGAGCAGTACTTC
cdr3_aa: CASSLETVTYEQYF

v_call: TRBV7-9
j_call: TRBJ2-3
cdr3_length: 18
clone_size: .
d_call: .
cdr3_nt: TGTGCCAGCAGCCCCAGGGGGGGGAGCCGACCCGGCACAGATACGCAGTATTTT
cdr3_aa: CASSPRGGSRPGTDTQYF

v_call: TRBV28
j_call: TRBJ2-7
cdr3_length: 17
clone_size: .
d_call: TRBD1
cdr3_nt: TGTGCCAGCAGTTTCACTCCGGGACAGGGGTCCCGCTACGAGCAGTACTTC
cdr3_aa: CASSFTPGQGSRYEQYF

v_call: TRBV28
j_call: TRBJ1-2
cdr3_length: 12
clone_size: once
d_call: .
cdr3_nt: TGTGCCAGCAGGGGTTCTAACTATGGCTACACCTTC
cdr3_aa: CASRGSNYGYTF

v_call: TRBV4-1
j_call: TRBJ1-5
cdr3_length: 17
clone_size: .
d_call: .
cdr3_nt: TGCGCCAGCAGCCAAGACGGCGCGCATTTGCCTAATCAGCCCCAGCATTTT
cdr3_aa: CASSQDGAHLPNQPQHF

v_call: TRBV7-9
j_call: TRBJ1-1
cdr3_length: 12
clone_size: .
d_call: .
cdr3_nt: TGTGCCAGCAGCCCGGAGTTAGGTCATGCTTTCTTT
cdr3_aa: CASSPELGHAFF

v_call: TRBV5-6
j_call: TRBJ2-7
cdr3_length: 13
clone_size: .
d_call: .
cdr3_nt: TGTGCCAGCAGCCCCGAGGGCCCCTACGAGCAGTACTTC
cdr3_aa: CASSPEGPYEQYF

v_call: TRBV29-1
j_call: TRBJ2-5
cdr3_length: 13
clone_size: .
d_call: TRBD2
cdr3_nt: TGCAGCGGCCGGACTAGCGGGGAAGAGACCCAGTACTTC
cdr3_aa: CSGRTSGEETQYF

v_call: TRBV6-6
j_call: TRBJ1-2
cdr3_length: 15
clone_size: once
d_call: .
cdr3_nt: TGTGCCAGCAGTTACTCGACCTTGGACTACTACGGCTACACCTTC
cdr3_aa: CASSYSTLDYYGYTF

v_call: TRBV19
j_call: TRBJ2-5
cdr3_length: 15
clone_size: .
d_call: .
cdr3_nt: TGTGCCAGTAGTAGCGCTGGCGCGAGGGGGGAGACCCAGTACTTC
cdr3_aa: CASSSAGARGETQYF

v_call: TRBV14
j_call: TRBJ2-1
cdr3_length: 16
clone_size: .
d_call: TRBD2
cdr3_nt: TGTGCCAGCAGCCAAGCGAGCGGGAGATCCTACAATGAGCAGTTCTTC
cdr3_aa: CASSQASGRSYNEQFF

v_call: TRBV5-5
j_call: TRBJ1-5
cdr3_length: 15
clone_size: .
d_call: .
cdr3_nt: TGTGCCAGCAGCTCCTTTGTCCAACCCAATCAGCCCCAGCATTTT
cdr3_aa: CASSSFVQPNQPQHF

v_call: TRBV9
j_call: TRBJ2-7
cdr3_length: 14
clone_size: .
d_call: .
cdr3_nt: TGTGCCAGCAGCGTAGGCGGGGGCATCTACGAGCAGTACTTC
cdr3_aa: CASSVGGGIYEQYF

v_call: TRBV7-9
j_call: TRBJ2-7
cdr3_length: 13
clone_size: .
d_call: TRBD2
cdr3_nt: TGTGCCAGCAGCCCTAGCGGGATCGACGAGCAGTACTTC
cdr3_aa: CASSPSGIDEQYF

v_call: TRBV7-6
j_call: TRBJ2-3
cdr3_length: 15
clone_size: .
d_call: TRBD1
cdr3_nt: TGTGCCAGCAGCACCCGGACAGGGGAGACAGATACGCAGTATTTT
cdr3_aa: CASSTRTGETDTQYF

v_call: TRBV14
j_call: TRBJ2-2
cdr3_length: 15
clone_size: .
d_call: TRBD2
cdr3_nt: TGTGCCAGCAGGGTGACTAGCGGGAAATTCGGGGAGCTGTTTTTT
cdr3_aa: CASRVTSGKFGELFF

v_call: TRBV10-3
j_call: TRBJ2-7
cdr3_length: 14
clone_size: .
d_call: .
cdr3_nt: TGTGCCATCTCTCCCGGGAGTAGGGTCTACGAGCAGTACTTC
cdr3_aa: CAISPGSRVYEQYF

v_call: TRBV7-2
j_call: TRBJ1-4
cdr3_length: 18
clone_size: .
d_call: .
cdr3_nt: TGTGCCAGCAGCTTAGAGGTTAGGTCATCTTCAACTAATGAAAAACTGTTTTTT
cdr3_aa: CASSLEVRSSSTNEKLFF

v_call: TRBV9
j_call: TRBJ2-4
cdr3_length: 14
clone_size: .
d_call: TRBD2
cdr3_nt: TGTGCCAGCAGCGTAGGCGGGGGACAAAACATTCAGTACTTC
cdr3_aa: CASSVGGGQNIQYF

v_call: TRBV28
j_call: TRBJ1-5
cdr3_length: 17
clone_size: .
d_call: TRBD1
cdr3_nt: TGTGCCAGCAGCCCTGGACAGGGAACTTATAGCAATCAGCCCCAGCATTTT
cdr3_aa: CASSPGQGTYSNQPQHF

v_call: TRBV6-4
j_call: TRBJ1-2
cdr3_length: 14
clone_size: .
d_call: .
cdr3_nt: TGTGCCAGCAGTGACAACCCCACAGACTATGGCTACACCTTC
cdr3_aa: CASSDNPTDYGYTF

v_call: TRBV28
j_call: TRBJ2-1
cdr3_length: 14
clone_size: .
d_call: TRBD1
cdr3_nt: TGTGCCAGCAAACTGAGGGGGCCGTGGAATGAGCAGTTCTTC
cdr3_aa: CASKLRGPWNEQFF

v_call: TRBV4-3
j_call: TRBJ2-7
cdr3_length: 14
clone_size: .
d_call: .
cdr3_nt: TGCGCCAGCAGCCAAGATCCGAGCTCCTACGAGCAGTACTTC
cdr3_aa: CASSQDPSSYEQYF

v_call: TRBV9
j_call: TRBJ2-5
cdr3_length: 17
clone_size: once
d_call: TRBD2
cdr3_nt: TGTGCCAGCAGCCGAAACCGAATAGCGGGAGAAGGAGAGACCCAGTACTTC
cdr3_aa: CASSRNRIAGEGETQYF

v_call: TRBV11-2
j_call: TRBJ1-5
cdr3_length: 13
clone_size: .
d_call: .
cdr3_nt: TGTGCCAGCAGCTTAGCAGGTACTCAGCCCCAGCATTTT
cdr3_aa: CASSLAGTQPQHF

v_call: TRBV14
j_call: TRBJ2-1
cdr3_length: 12
clone_size: .
d_call: .
cdr3_nt: TGTGCCAGCAGCCAATACTACAATGAGCAGTTCTTC
cdr3_aa: CASSQYYNEQFF